The clone carrying this T cell receptor beta chain was observed many times. What it binds is unknown. The source material, RNA transcripts, was used to amplify TCR beta CDR3 regions. TCR CDR3 regions were first amplified by RT-PCR with HTBI primers. One entry per CDR3 protein, called by TCRdb with MiXCR from the multiplex PCR reads. Of approximately 690,000 distinct CDR3 sequences listed, around 21% are singletons. With 6 bases removed from V and 1 base from J, the gap between germline ends came to 16 bases. There are 15 residues in the CDR3. These data come from a study of T cells in Graves' hyperthyroidism and ophthalmopathy. Whole-study findings and limits: In blood, most of the thyroid clonotypes expanded above 0.001 were also present.

Patients showing uncontrolled infection, other autoimmune disease, pregnancy or lactation were ineligible. Thyroid ultrasound and orbital computed tomography, with clinical symptoms and serum thyroxine and TRAb, informed diagnoses. This TCR came from a man aged 25 to 45 with Graves' ophthalmopathy. The sequenced sample was blood. This chain joins TRBV12-3 or TRBV12-4 and TRBJ2-7; D possibly corresponds to TRBD2 (6 bases). Here the CDR3 reads CASSPLASPSYEQYF. In nucleotides, the CDR3 is TGTGCCAGCAGCCCCCTAGCGAGCCCGTCCTACGAGCAGTACTTC.